The clone carrying this T cell receptor beta chain was seen more than once but under ten times. The record originates from a study of blood T cell repertoires in COVID-19. Germline CDR1 SGDLS, CDR2 YYNGEE. J gave up 10 bases and V 1 base, and 6 bases lay outside the gene matches. This CDR3 spans 15 amino acids. Using immunoSEQ multiplex PCR, the repertoire was profiled, and TCRdb retains in-frame clones only, with some absent. The table shows about 200,000 clones, with approximately 81% occurring only once. Among Cohort 3 donors, those recovered had two negative PCRs, clearance, or symptom resolution.

The TCR sequence derives from a man between 35 and 55 years old who had recovered from COVID-19. This chain joins TRBV9 and TRBJ1-6; 9 bases match TRBD1. Sequenced sample: PBMCs or T cells enriched from blood (not recorded which). CDR3 nucleotides: TGTGCCAGCAGCGTACTCTGGACAGGGGAATCACCCCTCCACTTT. Its translation is CASSVLWTGESPLHF. The full variable domain, its missing parts supplied by reference TRBV9 and TRBJ1-6, is DSGVTQTPKHLITATGQRVTLRCSPRSGDLSVYWYQQSLDQGLQFLIQYYNGEERAKGNILERFSAQQFPDLHSELNLSSLELGDSALYFCASSVLWTGESPLHFGNGTRLTVT.